This record looks at one T cell receptor (beta chain) sequence and its context. The data are from a study of blood T cell repertoires in COVID-19. In the study overall: Acute and convalescent COVID-19 specimens originated in the United States, Italy and Spain. In each case, the material was cDNA or gDNA derived from T cells, B-cell-depleted T cells, or PBMCs.

The repertoire was sequenced with immunoSEQ multiplex PCR; TCRdb's copy has only in-frame clones and lacks some. The sample has almost 35,000 clones; 90% to 95% are singletons. V was clipped by 5 bases and J by 6 bases, with 14 bases between them. The length of the CDR3 is 13 residues. Sequencing was performed on peripheral blood. The rearrangement links TRBV12-3 or TRBV12-4 to TRBJ2-7, with unresolved D. The clonotype originates from a man aged 55 to 70 with active or convalescent COVID-19. This CDR3 reads CASSLLSQSEQYF. In DNA, the CDR3 is TGTGCCAGCAGTCTCCTCTCACAGAGCGAGCAGTACTTC.